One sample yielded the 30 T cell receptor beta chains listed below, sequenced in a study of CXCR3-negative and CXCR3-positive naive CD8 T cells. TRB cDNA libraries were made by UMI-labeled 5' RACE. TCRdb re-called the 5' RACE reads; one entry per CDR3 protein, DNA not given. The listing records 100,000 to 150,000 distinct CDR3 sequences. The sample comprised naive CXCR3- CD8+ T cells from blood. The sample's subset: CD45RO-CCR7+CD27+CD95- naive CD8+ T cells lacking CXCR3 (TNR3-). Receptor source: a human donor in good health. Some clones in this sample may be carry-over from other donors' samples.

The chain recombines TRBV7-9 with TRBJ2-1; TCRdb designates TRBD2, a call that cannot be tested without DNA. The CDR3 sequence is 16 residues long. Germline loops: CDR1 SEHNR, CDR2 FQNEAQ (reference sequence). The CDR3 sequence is CASSWSGRAGGNEQFF.

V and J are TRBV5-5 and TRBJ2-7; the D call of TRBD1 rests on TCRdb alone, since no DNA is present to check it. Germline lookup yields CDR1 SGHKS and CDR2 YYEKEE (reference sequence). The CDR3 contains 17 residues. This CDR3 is CASSLGRMTGSTYEQYF.

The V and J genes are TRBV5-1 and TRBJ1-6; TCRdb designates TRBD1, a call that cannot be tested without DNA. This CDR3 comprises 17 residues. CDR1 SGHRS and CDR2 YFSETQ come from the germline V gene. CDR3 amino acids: CASRDDPRTFGNSPLHF.

CDR3 amino acids: CASRPAGPLQQYF. The V call is TRBV7-2, the J call TRBJ2-7; TCRdb names TRBD2, which stays unverified in the absence of DNA. The CDR3 spans 13 residues. The germline V gene has CDR1 SGHTA and CDR2 FQGNSA.

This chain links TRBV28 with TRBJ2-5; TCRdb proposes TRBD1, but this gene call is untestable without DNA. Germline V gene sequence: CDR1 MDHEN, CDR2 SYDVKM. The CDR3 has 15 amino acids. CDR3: CASSRLVRGQETQYF.

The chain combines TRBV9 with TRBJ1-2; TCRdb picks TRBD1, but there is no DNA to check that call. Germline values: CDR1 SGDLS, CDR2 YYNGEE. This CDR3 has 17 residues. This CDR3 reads CASSPSGTGISGSGYTF.

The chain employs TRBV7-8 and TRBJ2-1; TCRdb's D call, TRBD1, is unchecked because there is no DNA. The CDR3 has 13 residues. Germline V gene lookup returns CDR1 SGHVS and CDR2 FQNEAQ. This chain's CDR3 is CASSLQDRGEQFF.

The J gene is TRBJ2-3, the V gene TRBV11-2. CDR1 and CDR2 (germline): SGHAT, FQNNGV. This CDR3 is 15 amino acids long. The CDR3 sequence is CASSSVVWGTDTQYF.

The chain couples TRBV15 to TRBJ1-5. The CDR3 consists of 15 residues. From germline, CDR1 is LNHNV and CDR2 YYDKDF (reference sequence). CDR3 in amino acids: CATSRDKGMWQPQHF.

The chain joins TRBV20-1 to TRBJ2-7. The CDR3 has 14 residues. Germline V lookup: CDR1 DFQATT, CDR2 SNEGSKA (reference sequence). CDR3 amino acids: CSARDIDVSYEQYF.

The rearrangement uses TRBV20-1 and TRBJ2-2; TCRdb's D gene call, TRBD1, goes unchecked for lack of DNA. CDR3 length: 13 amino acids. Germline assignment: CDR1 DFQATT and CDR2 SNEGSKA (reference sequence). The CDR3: CSARSGAAGELFF.

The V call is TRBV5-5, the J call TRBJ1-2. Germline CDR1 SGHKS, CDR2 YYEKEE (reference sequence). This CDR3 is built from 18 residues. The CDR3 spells CASSLDSVGRNLVYGYTF.

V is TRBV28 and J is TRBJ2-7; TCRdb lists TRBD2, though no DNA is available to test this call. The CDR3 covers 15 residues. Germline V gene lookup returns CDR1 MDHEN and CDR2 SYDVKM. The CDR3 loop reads CASRETSGISYEQYF.

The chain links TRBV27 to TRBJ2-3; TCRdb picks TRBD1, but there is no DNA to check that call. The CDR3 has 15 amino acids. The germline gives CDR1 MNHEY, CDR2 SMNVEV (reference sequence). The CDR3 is CASGTRDPITDTQYF.

CDR3 loop: CASSRSLRRRGGETQYF. The chain employs TRBV7-2 and TRBJ2-5; the TRBD2 assignment by TCRdb is unverifiable without DNA. CDR3 length equals 17 residues. Germline V gene data show CDR1 as SGHTA and CDR2 as FQGNSA.

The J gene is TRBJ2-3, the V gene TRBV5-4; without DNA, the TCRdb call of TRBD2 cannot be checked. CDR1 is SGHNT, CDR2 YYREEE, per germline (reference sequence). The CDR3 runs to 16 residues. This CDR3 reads CASSPPSGRLSDTQYF.

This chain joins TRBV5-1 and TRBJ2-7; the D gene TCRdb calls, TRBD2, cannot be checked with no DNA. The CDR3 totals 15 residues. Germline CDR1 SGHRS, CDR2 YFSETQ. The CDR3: CASSQGLAEFYEQYF.

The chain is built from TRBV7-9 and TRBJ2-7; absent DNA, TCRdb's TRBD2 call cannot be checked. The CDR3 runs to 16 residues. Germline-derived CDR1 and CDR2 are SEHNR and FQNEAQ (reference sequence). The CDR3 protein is CASSPGPSGGLGEQYF.

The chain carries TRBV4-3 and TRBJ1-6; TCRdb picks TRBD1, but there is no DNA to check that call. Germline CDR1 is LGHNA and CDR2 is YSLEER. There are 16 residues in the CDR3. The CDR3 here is CASSQGADRGDSPLHF.

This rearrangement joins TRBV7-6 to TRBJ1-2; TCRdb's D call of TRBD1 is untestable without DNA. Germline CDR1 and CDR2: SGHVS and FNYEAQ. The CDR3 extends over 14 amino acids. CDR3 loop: CASSLGSGYDGYTF.

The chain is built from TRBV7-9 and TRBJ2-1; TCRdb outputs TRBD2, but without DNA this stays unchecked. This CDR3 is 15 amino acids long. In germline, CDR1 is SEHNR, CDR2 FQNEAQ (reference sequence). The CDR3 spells CASSDERGGFTEQFF.

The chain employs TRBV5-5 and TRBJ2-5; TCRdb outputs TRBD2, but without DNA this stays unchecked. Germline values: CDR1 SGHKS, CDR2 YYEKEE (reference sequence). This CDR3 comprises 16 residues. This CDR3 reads CASSGMGLSYQETQYF.

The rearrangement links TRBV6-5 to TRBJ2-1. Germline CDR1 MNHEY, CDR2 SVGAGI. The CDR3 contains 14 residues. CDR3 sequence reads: CASSYGRAYNEQLF.

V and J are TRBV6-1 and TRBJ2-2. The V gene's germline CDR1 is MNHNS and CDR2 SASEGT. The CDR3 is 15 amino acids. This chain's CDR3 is CASSVGRVVTGELFF.

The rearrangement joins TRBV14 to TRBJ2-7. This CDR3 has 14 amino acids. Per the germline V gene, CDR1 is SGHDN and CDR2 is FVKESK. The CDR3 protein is CASSQDQVSYEQYF.

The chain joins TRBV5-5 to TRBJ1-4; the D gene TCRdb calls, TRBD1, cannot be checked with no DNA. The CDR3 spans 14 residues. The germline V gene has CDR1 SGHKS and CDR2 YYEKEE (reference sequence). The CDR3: CASIPDRDSEKLFF.

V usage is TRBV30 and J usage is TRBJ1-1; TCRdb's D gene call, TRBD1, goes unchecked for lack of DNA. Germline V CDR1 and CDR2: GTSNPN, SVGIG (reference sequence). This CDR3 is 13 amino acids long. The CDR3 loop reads CAWEEGAQTEAFF.

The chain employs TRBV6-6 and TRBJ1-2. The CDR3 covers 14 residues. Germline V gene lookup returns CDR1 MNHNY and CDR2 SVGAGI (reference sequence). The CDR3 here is CASSYSTSDYGYTF.

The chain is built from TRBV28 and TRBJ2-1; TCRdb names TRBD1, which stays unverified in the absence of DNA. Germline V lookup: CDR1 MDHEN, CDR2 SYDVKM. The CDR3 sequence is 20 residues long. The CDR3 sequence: CASSSPVDRGTNPILMEQFF.

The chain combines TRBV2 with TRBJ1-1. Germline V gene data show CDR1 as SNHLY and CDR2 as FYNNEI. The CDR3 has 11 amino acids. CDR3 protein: CASSGPLGAFF.